The rows below give T cell receptor beta chains drawn from one sample of a study of T cell responses to AZD1222 COVID-19 vaccine. Using immunoSEQ multiplex PCR, the repertoire was profiled, and TCRdb retains in-frame clones only, with some absent. The table includes around 110,000 clones, around 91% detected once. The sequenced sample was peripheral blood, obtained on day 0 of AZD1222 vaccination. These receptors all come from an adult in good health. CDR3s include the opening cysteine and the closing phenylalanine or tryptophan. The order of the fields is V gene, D gene, J gene, clone size, CDR3 protein, CDR3 DNA. D genes are given only for firm matches. Only part of the rows carry a size: once, few, many, or a class if the clone is expanded.

>TRBV6-5|.|TRBJ1-2|few
CASRTVYGYTF
TGTGCCAGCAGGACAGTCTATGGCTACACCTTC
>TRBV5-8|.|TRBJ1-2|.
CASSLLSYYGYTF
TGTGCCAGCAGCTTGTTGTCTTACTATGGCTACACCTTC
>TRBV2|TRBD1|TRBJ2-3|.
CASSSRTGSTDTQYF
TGTGCCAGCAGTTCCCGGACAGGGAGCACAGATACGCAGTATTTT
>TRBV18|TRBD2|TRBJ2-7|few
CASSPDRAGGYYEQYF
TGTGCCAGCTCACCGGATCGCGCGGGGGGATACTACGAGCAGTACTTC
>TRBV5-1|TRBD1|TRBJ2-3|.
CASSWRQGADTQYF
TGCGCCAGCAGCTGGCGACAGGGGGCAGATACGCAGTATTTT
>TRBV28|.|TRBJ1-3|.
CASSPPVGVGNTIYF
TGTGCCAGCAGCCCACCGGTTGGGGTGGGAAACACCATATATTTT
>TRBV27|.|TRBJ2-7|.
CASRGAGARIYEQYF
TGTGCCAGCAGAGGCGCGGGGGCTAGGATCTACGAGCAGTACTTC
>TRBV6-2/TRBV6-3|.|TRBJ2-2|.
CASSQNTGELFF
TGTGCCAGCAGTCAGAACACCGGGGAGCTGTTTTTT
>TRBV12-5|.|TRBJ2-1|.
CASQTSNPSSYNEQFF
TGTGCTAGCCAAACTTCAAACCCGAGCTCCTACAATGAGCAGTTCTTC
>TRBV30|TRBD1|TRBJ1-5|.
CAWSKTGGFNQPQHF
TGTGCCTGGAGTAAGACAGGGGGTTTCAATCAGCCCCAGCATTTT
>TRBV29-1|.|TRBJ1-6|.
CSARSSYNSPLHF
TGCAGCGCCAGGAGCTCCTATAATTCACCCCTCCACTTT
>TRBV20-1|.|TRBJ2-5|.
CSARDKETQYF
TGCAGTGCTAGAGATAAAGAGACCCAGTACTTC
>TRBV3-1/TRBV3-2|TRBD1|TRBJ2-7|.
CASSHRTGYYEQYF
TGTGCCAGCAGCCACCGGACAGGTTATTACGAGCAGTACTTC
>TRBV19|.|TRBJ2-7|.
CASSTYRDYEQYF
TGTGCCAGTAGTACCTACCGGGACTACGAGCAGTACTTC
>TRBV6-5|.|TRBJ1-6|.
CASSYLTTDNSPLHF
TGTGCCAGCAGTTACCTTACGACAGATAATTCACCCCTCCACTTT
>TRBV5-4|TRBD2|TRBJ2-5|.
CASSSNRLASAETQYF
TGTGCCAGCAGCTCGAACCGACTAGCCTCGGCGGAGACCCAGTACTTC
>TRBV7-9|TRBD2|TRBJ2-1|.
CASSSKGLASPYNEQFF
TGTGCCAGCAGCTCCAAAGGACTAGCGAGCCCCTACAATGAGCAGTTCTTC
>TRBV11-2|.|TRBJ1-2|.
CASSLDPGWEGYTF
TGTGCCAGCAGCTTAGATCCAGGGTGGGAGGGCTACACCTTC
>TRBV11-2|TRBD1|TRBJ1-6|.
CASSLRDRVESPLHF
TGTGCCAGCAGCTTGAGGGACAGGGTGGAGTCACCCCTCCACTTT
>TRBV7-9|TRBD1|TRBJ1-1|.
CASSHRDRRTEAFF
TGTGCCAGCAGCCACCGGGACAGGCGAACTGAAGCTTTCTTT
>TRBV12-3/TRBV12-4|.|TRBJ1-2|.
CASSFYRAYGYTF
TGTGCCAGCAGTTTTTACAGGGCCTATGGCTACACCTTC
>TRBV5-1|.|TRBJ2-7|.
CASSSTGDYEQYF
TGCGCCAGCAGCTCTACCGGTGACTACGAGCAGTACTTC
>TRBV2|TRBD1|TRBJ1-2|.
CASRGQPGYGYTF
TGTGCCAGCAGGGGACAGCCGGGGTATGGCTACACCTTC
>TRBV6-2/TRBV6-3|.|TRBJ1-1|.
CASSYSSGGYGYTEAFF
TGTGCCAGCAGTTACTCGAGCGGGGGTTATGGGTACACTGAAGCTTTCTTT
>TRBV3-1/TRBV3-2|TRBD2|TRBJ2-4|.
CASSRVGGDGNIQYF
TGTGCCAGCAGTCGCGTGGGGGGGGACGGAAACATTCAGTACTTC
>TRBV7-3|TRBD2|TRBJ2-1|.
CASSPEGLAGGNEQFF
TGTGCCAGCAGCCCGGAGGGACTAGCGGGGGGAAATGAGCAGTTCTTC
>TRBV4-2|.|TRBJ1-2|.
CASRGQVIHGYTF
TGTGCCAGCAGGGGTCAGGTGATCCATGGCTACACCTTC
>TRBV9|.|TRBJ2-7|.
CASSVVGGEQYF
TGTGCCAGCAGCGTAGTAGGAGGGGAGCAGTACTTC
>TRBV3-1/TRBV3-2|TRBD1|TRBJ2-7|.
CASSQVSGGHEQYF
TGTGCCAGCAGCCAAGTTTCAGGGGGCCACGAGCAGTACTTC
>TRBV6-1|.|TRBJ2-7|once
CASSEAGIAHYEQYF
TGTGCCAGCAGTGAAGCGGGAATTGCGCACTACGAGCAGTACTTC
>TRBV11-2|.|TRBJ1-1|.
CASSLRGNTEAFF
TGTGCCAGCAGCTTAAGGGGTAACACTGAAGCTTTCTTT
>TRBV27|.|TRBJ2-7|.
CASSFLGLGFEQYF
TGTGCCAGCAGTTTCCTGGGACTTGGGTTCGAGCAGTACTTC
>TRBV7-6|.|TRBJ1-6|.
CASSLTGQTNSPLHF
TGTGCCAGCAGCTTAACGGGACAAACTAATTCACCCCTCCACTTT
>TRBV7-6|.|TRBJ2-2|.
CASSLLDTLNTGELFF
TGTGCCAGCAGCTTACTGGACACACTGAACACCGGGGAGCTGTTTTTT
>TRBV11-2|TRBD2|TRBJ2-1|.
CASRDSGGNYNEQFF
TGTGCCAGCAGAGATAGCGGGGGGAACTACAATGAGCAGTTCTTC
>TRBV15|.|TRBJ1-5|.
CATSRDRGEHQPQHF
TGTGCCACCAGCAGAGATCGGGGCGAACATCAGCCCCAGCATTTT
>TRBV5-1|.|TRBJ2-5|.
CASSSGGETQYF
TGCGCCAGCAGCTCCGGCGGGGAGACCCAGTACTTC
>TRBV9|.|TRBJ1-3|.
CASSPKGMGVTIYF
TGTGCCAGCAGCCCTAAGGGGATGGGGGTCACCATATATTTT
>TRBV30|TRBD1|TRBJ1-1|.
CAWSPGQGTEAFF
TGTGCCTGGAGTCCGGGACAGGGCACTGAAGCTTTCTTT
>TRBV7-9|.|TRBJ1-1|.
CASNRKGENTEAFF
TGTGCCAGCAACCGTAAGGGGGAGAACACTGAAGCTTTCTTT
>TRBV5-1|TRBD2|TRBJ2-1|once
CASSPGGAHFYNEQFF
TGCGCCAGCAGCCCGGGAGGGGCTCATTTCTACAATGAGCAGTTCTTC